These 3 T cell receptor beta chains originate from one sample sequenced in a study of T cell repertoires in cytomegalovirus infection. One entry per CDR3 protein, called by TCRdb with MiXCR from the reads. The data show 560,000 or so distinct CDR3 sequences, approximately 15% seen once. The sequencing sample was made of CD8+ T cells from PBMCs. The receptors come from a human donor in good health (CMV status not recorded). Some clones in this sample may be carry-over from other donors' samples.

With regard to this clonotype: With a much larger clone just one base away, this may be a read error. It is likely a read error, because the conserved phenylalanine at the end of the CDR3 is missing. J is TRBJ2-4 and V is TRBV12-3 or TRBV12-4, with D tentatively TRBD1 (5 bases). This CDR3 contains 12 residues. V was pared by 2 bases and J by 9 bases, with 8 bases between. The CDR3 protein is CASSLTGVIQYL. In DNA form, the CDR3 reads TGTGCCAGCAGTTTAACAGGAGTCATTCAGTACCTC.

The sample holds many counts of this clonotype. The chain joins TRBV10-3 to TRBJ1-1, with a tentative D call TRBD1 (5 bases). V dropped 6 bases and J dropped 0 bases, with 8 bases sitting between them. Germline assignment: CDR1 ENHRY and CDR2 SYGVKD. The CDR3 spans 13 residues. The CDR3 region has the DNA TGTGCCATCAGGACAGAAATGAACACTGAAGCTTTCTTT. Amino acids: CAIRTEMNTEAFF.

This clonotype was observed a handful of times. CDR3 sequence (DNA): TGTGCCAGCAGTTACTATCAATCTGGAAACACCATATATTTT. It specifies CASSYYQSGNTIYF. The rearrangement joins TRBV6-5 to TRBJ1-3; unclear D gene. Trimming left V 1 base short and J 1 base short, with 5 bases between. The germline V gene has CDR1 MNHEY and CDR2 SVGAGI. This CDR3 comprises 14 residues.